These 13 T cell receptor beta chains came from one sample sequenced in a study of blood T cells in healthy people across ages. Then a second PCR, running about 7 to 11 cycles, was carried out with a sample-barcoded 5' primer and a J-beta primer mix. TCRdb re-called the 5' RACE reads through MiXCR, storing one row per CDR3 protein. The data show fewer than 2,000,000 distinct CDR3 sequences, with about 32% seen just once and around 10% held by the top ten. Sequencing input: blood. Every receptor here comes from a woman in her 30s in good health.

This clonotype was seen only once. The chain has TRBV5-8 and TRBJ1-2; TRBD1 might be the D (5 bases). This CDR3 spans 14 amino acids. Germline V gene data show CDR1 as SGHTS and CDR2 as YDEGEE. Trimming shortened V by 4 bases and J by 2 bases, and 12 bases separated the two germline ends. As DNA, the CDR3 is TGTGCCAGCAGCACGGGACTGACAAACTATGGCTACACCTTC. Residues: CASSTGLTNYGYTF.

This clonotype was counted only a few times. This chain connects TRBV15 to TRBJ2-7; 8 positions agree with TRBD2. Germline V lookup: CDR1 LNHNV, CDR2 YYDKDF (reference sequence). The ends lost 1 base at V and 1 base at J; junction bases unmatched: 3. The CDR3 sequence is 15 residues long. The chain's CDR3 is CATSRGAGGSYEQYF. CDR3 sequence (DNA): TGTGCCACCAGCAGAGGTGCGGGAGGTTCCTACGAGCAGTACTTC.

This clonotype was detected once. This chain uses TRBV27 with TRBJ2-3; 12 nucleotides align to TRBD1. J gave up 8 bases and V 8 bases, and 14 bases lay outside the gene matches. This CDR3 has 16 amino acids. Germline V CDR1 and CDR2: MNHEY, SMNVEV (reference sequence). The CDR3 sequence is CASWFTGTGGMGTQYF. The DNA for the CDR3 is TGTGCCAGCTGGTTCACCGGGACAGGGGGCATGGGTACGCAGTATTTT.

This clonotype has a handful of counts. The V gene is TRBV20-1, the J gene TRBJ2-5; 10 bases are a match to TRBD2. The trim removed 6 bases at V and 5 bases at J, leaving 6 bases unmatched. Germline V gene sequence: CDR1 DFQATT, CDR2 SNEGSKA (reference sequence). This CDR3 region has 13 residues. CDR3 in DNA: TGCAGTGCGCTTCTTAGCGGGGGGGAGACCCAGTACTTC. Translation gives CSALLSGGETQYF.

Many counts were recorded for this clonotype. The genes are TRBV4-2 and TRBJ2-5; 8 positions match TRBD1. With 0 bases clipped from V and 3 bases from J, the junction kept 0 bases outside the gene matches. The CDR3 is 14 amino acids. Looked up from germline, CDR1 is LGHNA and CDR2 is YNFKEQ. The CDR3 sequence: CASSQETGEETQYF. The CDR3 DNA reads TGTGCCAGCAGCCAAGAGACAGGGGAAGAGACCCAGTACTTC.

This clonotype was detected a few times. The chain links TRBV7-2 to TRBJ2-1; no reliable D call. This CDR3 is built from 13 residues. V lost 5 bases and J lost 6, with 11 bases in between. Germline V CDR1 and CDR2: SGHTA, FQGNSA. The CDR3 spells CASSINSFNEQFF. CDR3 DNA: TGTGCCAGCAGCATCAATAGTTTCAATGAGCAGTTCTTC.

This clonotype was seen a handful of times. The chain has TRBV12-3 or TRBV12-4 and TRBJ1-2; D unclear. Trimming cost V 3 bases and J 5 bases, with 10 bases left between them. The CDR3 length is 13 residues. CDR3 sequence: CASSFGNQYGYTF. The CDR3 region has the DNA TGTGCCAGCAGTTTCGGCAATCAATATGGCTACACCTTC.

The V call is TRBV6-5, the J call TRBJ2-2, with 7 bases identical to TRBD1. V lost 6 bases and J lost 0; bases outside the gene matches: 4. The CDR3 sequence is 15 residues long. Per germline, CDR1 MNHEY and CDR2 SVGAGI. CDR3 residues: CASRKGQTNTGELFF. In DNA, the CDR3 is TGTGCCAGCAGAAAGGGACAGACGAACACCGGGGAGCTGTTTTTT.

This clonotype was observed a handful of times. This chain connects TRBV9 to TRBJ2-5; 11 nucleotides align to TRBD2. Germline CDR1 and CDR2: SGDLS and YYNGEE. The trim removed 3 bases at V and 2 bases at J, leaving 6 bases unmatched. CDR3 size: 16 residues. CDR3 sequence (DNA): TGTGCCAGCAGCGAGACTAGCGGGGAGTATCAAGAGACCCAGTACTTC. Its protein is CASSETSGEYQETQYF.

This clonotype has just a few counts. This sequence joins TRBV3-1 and TRBJ1-4; tentatively, D is TRBD1 (5 bases). V was cut by 4 bases and J by 5 bases, with 14 bases left in between. Germline CDR1 LGHDT, CDR2 YNNKEL (reference sequence). The CDR3 totals 15 residues. The CDR3 region has the DNA TGTGCCAGCAGCCTCCGCGGGGACTCCAATGAAAAACTGTTTTTT. Amino acid sequence: CASSLRGDSNEKLFF.

Of note for this clonotype: A much larger clone is a single base away; this may be a read error. The genes are TRBV29-1 and TRBJ2-7; D unresolved. Trimming left V 7 bases short and J 10 bases short, with 20 bases between. The CDR3 spans 12 residues. CDR1 is SQVTM, CDR2 ANQGSEA, per germline. The CDR3 DNA is TGCAGCGGTCTCGTAAATTTGAAGGCCCAGTACTTC. Translation: CSGLVNLKAQYF.

The V and J genes are TRBV5-6 and TRBJ2-1; 10 positions agree with TRBD2. There are 15 residues in the CDR3. Looked up from germline, CDR1 is SGHDT and CDR2 is YYEEEE. Trimming took 4 bases from V and 8 from J; bases not matched to a gene: 9. CDR3 sequence (DNA): TGTGCCAGCAGCGAGGGACTAGCGACAGAGGATGAGCAGTTCTTC. Its protein product is CASSEGLATEDEQFF.

The gene calls are TRBV4-1 and TRBJ1-1; 7 bases match TRBD1. Germline V gene lookup returns CDR1 MGHRA and CDR2 YSYEKL. The CDR3 contains 13 residues. Trimming took 6 bases from V and 3 from J; bases not matched to a gene: 4. The CDR3 bases are TGCGCCAGCAGGCCACAGGGGCACACTGAAGCTTTCTTT. Translated: CASRPQGHTEAFF.